This T cell receptor beta chain was observed in a study of cytomegalovirus exposure and HLA in healthy donors (dated by TCRdb to 2017 to 2019). The study in broad terms: The roughly 670 repertoires of the first cohort and the 95 to 150 validation repertoires were produced on the same platform, according to a later analysis. A separate validation cohort of over a hundred different subjects was used in addition to the approximately 610-subject first cohort. To predict cytomegalovirus infection status, the study combined high-throughput TCR immunosequencing, statistical association of individual TCRs with disease status, and machine learning. The aim of the study was to test whether cataloging public T cell receptors could identify signatures of past pathogen exposure.

V and J are trimmed by 3 bases and 7 bases, and the gene matches miss 8 bases of the junction. The germline V gene (reference sequence) supplies CDR1 PRHDT and CDR2 FYEKMQ. From cysteine to phenylalanine, the CDR3 is 15 amino acids long. Solely the CDR3 DNA is kept, with 45 bases framed from the first base. The donors belonged to the validation cohort of over a hundred subjects, which was separate from the roughly 700-subject first cohort. The library was produced with the immunoSEQ multiplex PCR assay. Per the original workflow: A statistical classification framework was built for diagnosing cytomegalovirus status from the catalog of TCR beta chain sequences. TCRdb provides this immuneACCESS table in a form limited to in-frame rearrangements. Some clones are lacking; in checked studies, under half of them reflect an unresolved V gene, and why the rest are absent is not known. The V and J calls and the clone size are those of that table, but D and trimming were determined from the DNA. The sample table shows 150,000 to 200,000 clones, and 91% are seen once. In total, the top ten clones hold around 3.1% of the sample.

Results the study describes overall, beyond this receptor: A few of the identified cytomegalovirus-associated TCR beta chains were confirmed in vitro to be specific for cytomegalovirus antigens. The authors suggested that the approach could potentially be extended to other disease states and immunological phenotypes. Across donors, most TCR sequences were observed very rarely, whereas some public TCRs were present in many individuals. A later analysis had no HLA typing for the validation cohort, so co-occurrence there was scored across all 110 or so repertoires. A later analysis found that TCRs clustered in the first cohort also tended to co-occur in the approximately 120 validation repertoires, with more than 90% of cluster scores above 0. The study gave a list of roughly 150 TCR beta chains associated with cytomegalovirus. The classifier was reported to diagnose cytomegalovirus status with high specificity and sensitivity in both the original and validation cohorts.

Notes on this clone: Its antigen remains undetermined. The input lacks base qualities; no much larger clone sits a single base away.

The clonotype originates from a young woman in good health and CMV-seropositive. Sequenced material: PBMCs. The chain links TRBV13 with TRBJ2-7; 11 central bases correspond to TRBD2. At the DNA level, the sequence is TGTGCCAGCAGCTTTGCACTAGCGGGAGTAGGGGAGCAGTACTTC. Its protein reads: CASSFALAGVGEQYF.